What follows are 22 T cell receptor beta chains derived from one specimen sequenced in a study of molecular identifiers for immune sequencing clone quantification. TCRdb itself ran the PCR reads through MiXCR, one entry per CDR3 protein. This table has 490,000 or so distinct CDR3 sequences, less than 30% appearing once. The sample was naive CD8+ T cells from blood, with Jurkat cell RNA spiked in. This sample's subset: FACS-sorted CD8+CD4-CCR7+CD45RA+ naive T cells. Receptors were obtained from a human donor in good health. Some libraries in this study had Jurkat cell RNA spiked in.

This clonotype was seen only once. Germline is not matched at one junction end, which may reflect a read error. The CDR3 loop reads CASSDTGYNGQFF. The DNA of the CDR3 is TGTGCCAGCAGTGATACGGGCTACAATGGGCAGTTCTTC. The rearrangement links TRBV2 to TRBJ2-1; D gene ambiguous. The germline V gene has CDR1 SNHLY and CDR2 FYNNEI. This CDR3 spans 13 amino acids.

Turning to this clonotype: Mismatch with germline at one junction end may stem from a read error. The chain links TRBV4-3 to TRBJ1-2; D remains unclear. In germline, CDR1 is LGHNA, CDR2 YSLEER. CDR3 size: 16 residues. CDR3 DNA sequence: TGCGCCAGCGGCCAAGATTTCTCTTCCAGCCTCTATGGCTACACCTTC. Translation gives CASGQDFSSSLYGYTF.

This clonotype occurred a few times. The gene calls are TRBV28 and TRBJ1-1, with TRBD1 identical over 7 bases. V shed 5 bases and J 5 bases; nucleotides not matched to a gene: 8. The germline V gene has CDR1 MDHEN and CDR2 SYDVKM. This CDR3 spans 14 amino acids. The CDR3 loop reads CASSLQGVRTEAFF. In nucleotides, the CDR3 is TGTGCCAGCAGTCTCCAGGGGGTGCGGACTGAAGCTTTCTTT. Filled out from reference TRBV28 and TRBJ1-1, the complete variable domain reads DVKVTQSSRYLVKRTGEKVFLECVQDMDHENMFWYRQDPGLGLRLIYFSYDVKMKEKGDIPEGYSVSREKKERFSLILESASTNQTSMYLCASSLQGVRTEAFFGQGTRLTVV.

The rearrangement joins TRBV12-3 or TRBV12-4 to TRBJ1-5, with a tentative D call TRBD1 (5 bases). Trimming shortened V by 5 bases and J by 8 bases, and 16 bases separated the two germline ends. There are 14 residues in the CDR3. The CDR3 region is CASSPGLVVEPQHF. CDR3 nucleotide sequence: TGTGCCAGCAGTCCAGGGCTGGTTGTAGAGCCCCAGCATTTT.

This chain connects TRBV6-6 to TRBJ1-5; D ambiguous. Trimming stripped 1 base from V and 7 bases from J, with 20 bases between. This CDR3 is built from 17 residues. Per the germline V gene, CDR1 is MNHNY and CDR2 is SVGAGI (reference sequence). Here the CDR3 reads CASSYYLTTTDDQPQHF. The CDR3 DNA reads as TGTGCCAGCAGTTACTACCTGACAACCACAGACGACCAGCCCCAGCATTTT.

As concerns this clonotype: One end of the junction varies from germline; a read error may be responsible. J is TRBJ1-2 and V is TRBV4-1; no clear D. The CDR3 runs to 16 residues. Germline values: CDR1 MGHRA, CDR2 YSYEKL. DNA for the CDR3: TGCGCCAGCAACCAAGACCCCAGAGGAGAAGGTCATGGCTACACCTTC. This codes for CASNQDPRGEGHGYTF.

This clonotype was counted many times. V and J are TRBV19 and TRBJ2-3; D might be TRBD1 (5 bases). The germline V gene encodes CDR1 LNHDA and CDR2 SQIVND (reference sequence). The CDR3 spans 15 residues. The V end lost 6 bases, the J end lost 4 bases, and 17 bases lay between the germline ends. This CDR3 is CASSMGWGASDTQYF. DNA for the CDR3: TGTGCCAGTAGCATGGGCTGGGGCGCCTCAGATACGCAGTATTTT.

This clonotype has a handful of counts. This sequence joins TRBV7-9 and TRBJ2-7; 10 nucleotides align to TRBD1. Germline V lookup: CDR1 SEHNR, CDR2 FQNEAQ (reference sequence). V lost 5 bases and J lost 6; bases outside the gene matches: 7. This CDR3 is 14 amino acids long. Written as DNA, the CDR3 is TGTGCCAGCAGCGCCCGACAGGGGGCGAGCGAGCAGTACTTC. Translating it yields CASSARQGASEQYF. Together with reference TRBV7-9 and TRBJ2-7, the CDR3 gives the full variable domain: DTGVSQNPRHKITKRGQNVTFRCDPISEHNRLYWYRQTLGQGPEFLTYFQNEAQLEKSRLLSDRFSAERPKGSFSTLEIQRTEQGDSAMYLCASSARQGASEQYFGPGTRLTVT.

Concerning this clonotype itself: A read error may be the cause here, since a much bigger clone is one base away. The V gene is TRBV11-2, the J gene TRBJ2-3; D possibly uses TRBD1 or TRBD2 (5 bases each). The CDR3 has 12 residues. The V gene's germline CDR1 is SGHAT and CDR2 FQNNGV. With 5 bases removed from V and 8 bases from J, the gap between germline ends came to 11 bases. As DNA, the CDR3 is TGTGCCAGCAGCCCTGGGGGAGCTACGCAGTATTTT. Its translation: CASSPGGATQYF.

The rearrangement uses TRBV7-9 and TRBJ2-1; TRBD2 agrees at 10 bases. This CDR3 is built from 17 residues. Trimming cost V 6 bases and J 6 bases; bases outside gene matches: 14. CDR1 SEHNR and CDR2 FQNEAQ come from the germline V gene (reference sequence). CDR3 in DNA: TGTGCCAGCAGGGGGGCTGCTAGCGGGAGTAATGCCAATGAGCAGTTCTTC. It encodes CASRGAASGSNANEQFF.

As to this clonotype: Lacking the conserved final phenylalanine or tryptophan, this CDR3 likely reflects a read error. The chain has TRBV19 and TRBJ1-5; TRBD1 agrees at 9 bases. This CDR3 is built from 18 residues. Germline CDR1 and CDR2: LNHDA and SQIVND (reference sequence). V gave up 9 bases and J gave up 6 bases; unmatched junction bases: 21. The CDR3 reads CARLAGTGNCPKGQPQHL. The CDR3 DNA reads TGTGCCAGACTCGCCGGGACAGGGAATTGTCCTAAGGGTCAGCCCCAGCATCTT.

There are a few counts of this clonotype. The chain joins TRBV6-5 to TRBJ2-3; 10 bases line up with TRBD2. Unmatched junction bases numbered 10, after V lost 5 bases and J lost 5 bases. Germline values: CDR1 MNHEY, CDR2 SVGAGI. The CDR3 sequence is 16 residues long. CDR3 protein: CASSGIAGGYGDTQYF. In DNA form, the CDR3 reads TGTGCCAGCAGTGGTATAGCGGGGGGATATGGAGATACGCAGTATTTT.

This clonotype was found many times. The rearrangement links TRBV29-1 to TRBJ1-1; D not certain. V lost 1 base and J lost 6, with 9 bases in between. This CDR3 is 12 amino acids long. CDR1 is SQVTM and CDR2 is ANQGSEA in the germline V gene. The CDR3 reads CSVEGRGPEAFF. DNA of the CDR3: TGCAGCGTTGAAGGCAGAGGGCCTGAAGCTTTCTTT.

Concerning this clonotype itself: Without the conserved terminal phenylalanine or tryptophan, this CDR3 likely stems from a read error. This rearrangement joins TRBV4-1 to TRBJ2-7; 8 bases fit TRBD1. The CDR3 has 14 amino acids. V lost 0 bases and J lost 2; bases outside the gene matches: 0. CDR1 MGHRA and CDR2 YSYEKL come from the germline V gene. CDR3: CASSQEDRAYEQYL. The CDR3 nucleotides read TGCGCCAGCAGCCAAGAGGACAGGGCCTACGAGCAGTACCTC.

This chain connects TRBV20-1 to TRBJ1-2; the D is unclear. V was clipped by 0 bases and J by 2 bases, with 10 bases between them. CDR3 size: 14 residues. CDR1 and CDR2 (germline): DFQATT, SNEGSKA (reference sequence). CDR3 bases: TGCAGTGCTAGAGATCCCGCAGCCAACTATGGCTACACCTTC. Protein product: CSARDPAANYGYTF.

This clonotype was observed at least ten times. The V gene is TRBV4-3, the J gene TRBJ1-1; 8 positions match TRBD1. Germline CDR1 LGHNA, CDR2 YSLEER. The V gene end was trimmed by 0 bases and the J gene end by 4 bases; junction bases not matched to a gene: 4. The CDR3 totals 15 residues. In DNA form, the CDR3 reads TGCGCCAGCAGCCAAGACAGGCAGGGGGCCACTGAAGCTTTCTTT. This sequence encodes CASSQDRQGATEAFF.

Worth noting for this clonotype: This clone may be a read error of a much larger clone one base away. The chain couples TRBV7-9 to TRBJ2-2, with D possibly TRBD2 on 5 matching bases. Germline assignment: CDR1 SEHNR and CDR2 FQNEAQ (reference sequence). The CDR3 is made up of 16 amino acids. CDR3 residues: CASSLEEYWNTGELVF. The DNA of the CDR3 is TGTGCCAGCAGCTTAGAAGAATACTGGAACACCGGGGAGCTGGTTTTT.

This clonotype was picked up one time. A much larger clone lies one base from this, so it may be a read error. The V and J genes are TRBV15 and TRBJ2-7, with 9 bases identical to TRBD1. The germline CDR1 and CDR2 sequences are LNHNV and YYDKDF (reference sequence). The ends lost 6 bases at V and 5 bases at J; junction bases unmatched: 8. This CDR3 contains 14 residues. Here the CDR3 reads CATRTGTGLHEQYF. The CDR3 DNA reads as TGTGCCACCAGAACCGGGACAGGGCTACACGAGCAGTACTTC.

The chain recombines TRBV2 with TRBJ2-3; 7 bases agree with TRBD1. Germline CDR1 is SNHLY and CDR2 is FYNNEI. V was clipped by 6 bases and J by 1 base; unmatched bases: 4. The CDR3 has 14 amino acids. CDR3 region: CASSGQGGTDTQYF. The CDR3 DNA is TGTGCCAGCAGCGGGCAGGGGGGCACAGATACGCAGTATTTT.

A note on this clonotype: A read error may explain this, as a much larger clone is one base away. Without the conserved terminal phenylalanine or tryptophan, this CDR3 likely stems from a read error. The CDR3 nucleotides read TGTGCCAGCAGTTCCTACAACTATGGCTACACCTCC. Amino acids: CASSSYNYGYTS. This chain joins TRBV6-2 or TRBV6-3 and TRBJ1-2; D is unresolved. The ends were cut back, 4 bases at V and 2 bases at J, with 5 bases in the middle. CDR1 MNHEY and CDR2 SVGEGT come from the germline V gene. The length of the CDR3 is 12 residues.

This clonotype showed up just a few times. The chain couples TRBV5-1 to TRBJ2-7; 7 bases align to TRBD1. Trimming removed 4 bases from V and 7 bases from J; junction bases left unmatched: 5. This CDR3 region has 12 residues. Germline V lookup: CDR1 SGHRS, CDR2 YFSETQ. The CDR3 nucleotides read TGCGCCAGCAGCGACCCAGGGGGTGAGCAGTACTTC. Residues: CASSDPGGEQYF.

This clonotype came up many times. The chain has TRBV30 and TRBJ2-5; D not resolved. CDR1 and CDR2 from the germline V gene are GTSNPN and SVGIG (reference sequence). The CDR3 totals 13 residues. V was pared by 4 bases and J by 4 bases, with 13 bases between. This chain's CDR3 is CAWKGLRVETQYF. Written as DNA, the CDR3 is TGTGCCTGGAAGGGCCTAAGGGTAGAGACCCAGTACTTC.